A single sample is the source of the 7 T cell receptor beta chains below, sequenced in a study of neurological immune-mediated disorders. TCRdb ran MiXCR on the 5' RACE reads and lists one entry per CDR3 protein. Of about 92,000 distinct CDR3 sequences detected, around 3.5% appear once; the ten largest clones hold around 3.1%. The sequencing input was PBMCs. Receptor source: a woman in her forties or fifties with multiple sclerosis.

This clonotype has a count of ten or more. J is TRBJ2-1 and V is TRBV3-1; tentatively, D is TRBD2 (6 bases). The CDR3 is 15 residues long. Trimming removed 2 bases at V and 4 bases at J, with 12 bases between. Germline values: CDR1 LGHDT, CDR2 YNNKEL (reference sequence). CDR3 sequence (DNA): TGTGCCAGCAGCCAAAGAGACAGCGGGTACAATGAGCAGTTCTTC. It translates to CASSQRDSGYNEQFF.

This clonotype was recorded at least ten times. The V call is TRBV20-1, the J call TRBJ1-6; 7 nucleotides align to TRBD1. Germline assignment: CDR1 DFQATT and CDR2 SNEGSKA (reference sequence). V was clipped by 0 bases and J by 7 bases; unmatched bases: 12. The CDR3 is 17 amino acids. The CDR3 DNA reads as TGCAGTGCTAGAGATCAGACAGGGAGGGTCATAAATTCACCCCTCCACTTT. Translated, it gives CSARDQTGRVINSPLHF.

This clonotype was recorded at least ten times. The chain combines TRBV14 with TRBJ1-2; no clear D gene. Germline V lookup: CDR1 SGHDN, CDR2 FVKESK. The CDR3 has 12 residues. The V end was cut by 1 base, the J end by 6 bases, with 6 bases between. The CDR3 is CASSQGGNGYTF. CDR3 DNA: TGTGCCAGCAGCCAAGGTGGAAATGGCTACACCTTC.

Turning to this clonotype: A much larger clonotype is one base distant, so this may be a read error. The chain uses TRBV27 and TRBJ2-1; the D gene could be TRBD1 or TRBD2 (5 bases each). The germline gives CDR1 MNHEY, CDR2 SMNVEV (reference sequence). V lost 8 bases and J lost 3, with 14 bases in between. The CDR3 length is 14 residues. In nucleotides, the CDR3 is TGTGCCAGCGGGGGTGGAACGATCTACAATGAGCAGTTCTTC. This sequence encodes CASGGGTIYNEQFF.

In its sample, this clonotype was seen many times. This chain joins TRBV5-1 and TRBJ2-2; 8 nucleotides agree with TRBD1. Germline V lookup: CDR1 SGHRS, CDR2 YFSETQ. V was pared by 5 bases and J by 5 bases, with 5 bases of the junction left unmatched. The CDR3 spans 14 residues. Here the CDR3 DNA reads TGCGCCAGCAGTACAGACAGGGGAACCGGGGAGCTGTTTTTT. It specifies CASSTDRGTGELFF. Looking up the rest from reference TRBV5-1 and TRBJ2-2 gives the full variable domain: KAGVTQTPRYLIKTRGQQVTLSCSPISGHRSVSWYQQTPGQGLQFLFEYFSETQRNKGNFPGRFSGRQFSNSRSEMNVSTLELGDSALYLCASSTDRGTGELFFGEGSRLTVL.

This clonotype was recorded at least ten times. The CDR3 region is CASSLDGTGGKMTGELFF. The CDR3 DNA reads TGCGCCAGCAGCTTGGACGGGACAGGGGGAAAGATGACCGGGGAGCTGTTTTTT. V is TRBV5-1 and J is TRBJ2-2; 11 bases agree with TRBD1. The CDR3 length is 18 residues. The ends lost 0 bases at V and 5 bases at J; junction bases unmatched: 9. CDR1 is SGHRS and CDR2 is YFSETQ in the germline V gene.

In its sample, this clonotype was seen many times. V gene TRBV12-3 or TRBV12-4 combines with J gene TRBJ1-2; D is unresolved. The germline V and J ends were trimmed by 4 bases and 5 bases, with 8 bases remaining between them. The CDR3 has 12 amino acids. CDR3 DNA: TGTGCCAGCAGTTCCCGACGGTATGGCTACACCTTC. Protein sequence: CASSSRRYGYTF.